The rows below give T cell receptor beta chains drawn from one sample of a study of T-cell memory formation after mild COVID-19. TCRdb fed the 5' RACE reads into MiXCR, producing one record per CDR3 protein. This repertoire shows roughly 150,000 distinct CDR3 sequences, more than 14% found once; its top ten account for less than 15%. The sample consisted of PBMCs or a T cell subset sorted from them (not recorded which). Receptors originate from an adult woman who had mild COVID-19 (a few samples of this study predate the infection). Cell type and time point are not known. CDR3s include the opening cysteine and the closing phenylalanine or tryptophan. A D gene is named only where the DNA matches it firmly. Some rows have no size entry. The others give once, few or many, or a class for an expanded clone.

v_call	d_call	j_call	clone_size	cdr3_aa	cdr3_nt
TRBV28	-	TRBJ2-7	-	CASSLPGQQYF	TGTGCCAGCAGTCTTCCGGGACAGCAGTACTTC
TRBV7-6	-	TRBJ1-1	-	CASSLEAAGGEAFF	TGTGCCAGCAGCTTAGAAGCCGCGGGAGGTGAAGCTTTCTTT
TRBV7-2	-	TRBJ1-5	-	CASSLDRSRGAQHF	TGTGCCAGCAGCTTAGATCGGTCCCGCGGGGCCCAGCATTTT
TRBV7-9	-	TRBJ2-5	few	CANQMLAEETQYF	TGTGCCAATCAAATGCTAGCAGAAGAGACCCAGTACTTC
TRBV2	TRBD2	TRBJ2-3	-	CASGEWGPSGSTDTQYF	TGTGCCAGCGGTGAATGGGGCCCTAGCGGGAGCACAGATACGCAGTATTTT
TRBV7-7	TRBD1	TRBJ2-3	many	CASSPGQARTDTQYF	TGTGCCAGCAGCCCCGGACAGGCACGCACAGATACGCAGTATTTT
TRBV6-2/TRBV6-3	TRBD2	TRBJ2-3	few	CASSSLLADTDTQYF	TGTGCCAGCAGTTCCCTTCTAGCGGACACAGATACGCAGTATTTT
TRBV7-6	-	TRBJ2-5	-	CASSLERTGWETQYF	TGTGCCAGCAGCTTAGAGCGGACCGGGTGGGAGACCCAGTACTTC
TRBV12-3/TRBV12-4	-	TRBJ1-5	-	CASSPRRGNQPQHF	TGTGCCAGCAGCCCTAGGAGGGGCAATCAGCCCCAGCATTTT
TRBV4-1	-	TRBJ1-5	-	CASSQENRANQPQHF	TGCGCCAGCAGCCAGGAAAACAGGGCTAATCAGCCCCAGCATTTT
TRBV5-6	TRBD1	TRBJ2-1	-	CASSLGTGGDEQFF	TGTGCCAGCAGCTTGGGGACAGGGGGCGATGAGCAGTTCTTC
TRBV4-2	-	TRBJ2-2	-	CASSQDSGELFF	TGTGCCAGCAGCCAAGACTCCGGGGAGCTGTTTTTT
TRBV10-3	TRBD2	TRBJ2-3	few	CAGAGERADTQYF	TGTGCCGGGGCGGGAGAGCGCGCAGATACGCAGTATTTT
TRBV7-9	-	TRBJ2-7	-	CASSKGGTGTYEQYF	TGTGCCAGCAGCAAAGGAGGGACTGGAACCTACGAGCAGTACTTC
TRBV7-2	TRBD2	TRBJ2-5	many	CASSLGSGREETQYF	TGTGCCAGCAGCTTAGGATCGGGGCGGGAGGAGACCCAGTACTTC
TRBV15	-	TRBJ1-2	few	CATSSPYGGGYTF	TGTGCCACCAGCAGCCCCTATGGGGGGGGCTACACCTTC
TRBV5-1	-	TRBJ2-3	-	CASSSPGSTGGTQYF	TGCGCCAGCAGCTCACCGGGATCCACCGGGGGTACGCAGTATTTT